This TCR beta chain is drawn from a study of T cell responses to AZD1222 COVID-19 vaccine. Using immunoSEQ multiplex PCR, the repertoire was profiled, and TCRdb retains in-frame clones only, with some absent. The sample has about 94,000 clones; 85% are singletons. Concerning this clone itself: Its antigen is not known.

Pooling covered second doses at about 4 or about 12 weeks. Germline CDR1 SEHNR, CDR2 FQNEAQ (reference sequence). CDR3 length equals 15 residues. The trim removed 6 bases at V and 8 bases at J, leaving 11 bases unmatched. Study-wide results and limits: Following two doses of AZD1222, Spike-specific TCR breadth and depth rose. The span of vaccine-associated CD4 TCRs extended across spike, with dominance at 160-218 and 743-854.

The J gene is TRBJ1-4, the V gene TRBV7-9; 8 nucleotides agree with TRBD1. The clonotype comes from an adult who received the AZD1222 COVID-19 vaccine. The sequencing used peripheral blood, collected 28 days after the second AZD1222 dose. The CDR3: CASSPRGRSGEKLFF. The CDR3 nucleotides are TGTGCCAGCAGTCCCAGGGGGCGGTCGGGGGAAAAACTGTTTTTT.